These T cell receptor beta chains were read from a single sample in a study of blood T cell repertoires in COVID-19. Measured with immunoSEQ multiplex PCR; TCRdb has only the in-frame clones, and not every one. Of approximately 170,000 clones listed, roughly nine tenths were seen once; the top ten hold around 4%. The specimen sequenced was peripheral blood. The receptors come from a woman between 65 and 79 years old with acute or convalescent COVID-19. CDR3s include the opening cysteine and the closing phenylalanine or tryptophan. Each record gives: D gene, V gene, clone size, J gene, CDR3 DNA, CDR3 protein. D genes are given only for firm matches. A row's size may be missing; if present it is once, few, many or a size class.

-,TRBV27,-,TRBJ1-5,TGTGCCAGCAGTCGGACAGCTTCAAACAATCAGCCCCAGCATTTT,CASSRTASNNQPQHF
-,TRBV9,-,TRBJ1-1,TGTGCCAGCAGCGCAGGCGGGGGCACTGAAGCTTTCTTT,CASSAGGGTEAFF
-,TRBV25-1,-,TRBJ1-2,TGTGCCAGCAGTGAAAAGAGGCTAAGAGGGGGCTACACCTTC,CASSEKRLRGGYTF
TRBD2,TRBV9,-,TRBJ2-1,TGTGCCAGCAGCGCCGGTAGCGGGAGTTTATACAATGAGCAGTTCTTC,CASSAGSGSLYNEQFF
-,TRBV6-5,-,TRBJ2-2,TGTGCCAGCAGACACGGACAGAATTACGGGGATGAGCTGTTTTTT,CASRHGQNYGDELFF
-,TRBV16,-,TRBJ2-1,TGTGCCAGCAGCCAATACACTCTCACGGGTGAGCAGTTCTTC,CASSQYTLTGEQFF
TRBD2,TRBV5-1,once,TRBJ2-2,TGCGCCAGCAGCGGCTTAGCGGGAGTAAACACCGGGGAGCTGTTTTTT,CASSGLAGVNTGELFF
TRBD2,TRBV25-1,-,TRBJ2-1,TGTGCCAGCAGTGAAGTAGCGGGCTCCTACAATGAGCAGTTCTTC,CASSEVAGSYNEQFF
TRBD2,TRBV6-5,-,TRBJ2-5,TGTGCCAGCAGACAACTAGCGGGAGGACGAGAGACCCAGTACTTC,CASRQLAGGRETQYF
-,TRBV19,-,TRBJ1-2,TGTGCCAGTAATGCGGACACTCTGCACTATGGCTACACCTTC,CASNADTLHYGYTF
-,TRBV12-3/TRBV12-4,-,TRBJ2-1,TGTGCCAGCAGTTTAAGTACAGGAAAGTTCTTC,CASSLSTGKFF
-,TRBV9,-,TRBJ2-1,TGTGCCAGCAGCGTTGCAGGGTTCACCTACAATGAGCAGTTCTTC,CASSVAGFTYNEQFF
TRBD1,TRBV9,-,TRBJ2-2,TGTGCCAGCAGCGCCCACAGGGGGCTGGACACCGGGGAGCTGTTTTTT,CASSAHRGLDTGELFF
TRBD2,TRBV7-2,-,TRBJ2-1,TGTGCCAGCAGCCCCATCGGTGGCGGGGGGGCGGGTGAGCAGTTCTTC,CASSPIGGGGAGEQFF
-,TRBV29-1,-,TRBJ1-5,TGCAGCGTCCTGACGGGGTCGGACCAGCCCCAGCATTTT,CSVLTGSDQPQHF
-,TRBV18,-,TRBJ1-3,TGTGCCAGCTCACCTATAGACAGTGCTGGAGGAAACACCATATATTTT,CASSPIDSAGGNTIYF
-,TRBV3-1/TRBV3-2,once,TRBJ2-2,TGTGCCAGCAGCCAAGGAGCGCTGCGAGGGGAGCTGTTTTTT,CASSQGALRGELFF
TRBD1,TRBV4-1,few,TRBJ1-1,TGCGCCAGCAGCCCGCAGGGGGCCGGCACTGAAGCTTTCTTT,CASSPQGAGTEAFF
TRBD2,TRBV5-6,few,TRBJ2-3,TGTGCCAGCAGCTTGGCGCCTAGCGGGAGGGCCGGTACGCAGTATTTT,CASSLAPSGRAGTQYF
-,TRBV3-1/TRBV3-2,-,TRBJ1-1,TGTGCCAGCAGCCAATACTCGACACTGAACACTGAAGCTTTCTTT,CASSQYSTLNTEAFF
TRBD2,TRBV6-1,-,TRBJ2-7,TGTGCCAGCAGTGAATTTAGCGGGAGCGCGCTCGTTCAGTACTTC,CASSEFSGSALVQYF
TRBD1,TRBV5-4,-,TRBJ1-1,TGTGCCAGCAGCAGCCAAAGGCCCCGGACAGGGGATGAAGCTTTCTTT,CASSSQRPRTGDEAFF
TRBD1,TRBV6-4,-,TRBJ1-2,TGTGCCAGCAGCCCCACAGGGGATGACGGCTACACCTTC,CASSPTGDDGYTF
-,TRBV4-1,-,TRBJ1-2,TGCGCCAGCAGCCAAGGGACTCCTTCGGGGTATGGCTACACCTTC,CASSQGTPSGYGYTF
TRBD1,TRBV7-3,-,TRBJ1-6,TGTGCCAGCAGCTTAACTAGACAGGGGGTAAATTCACCCCTCCACTTT,CASSLTRQGVNSPLHF
-,TRBV9,-,TRBJ2-3,TGTGCCAGCAGCGTAGGGTTTGAGGATACGCAGTATTTT,CASSVGFEDTQYF
-,TRBV19,-,TRBJ2-1,TGTGCCAGTAGTATGAGGGGACCGGGGGTCTACAATGAGCAGTTCTTC,CASSMRGPGVYNEQFF
-,TRBV10-2,few,TRBJ2-7,TGCGCCAGCAAATCGGGATCGAACGAGCAGTACTTC,CASKSGSNEQYF
TRBD1,TRBV9,-,TRBJ1-1,TGTGCCAGCAGCGTAGAGGGACAGGGGGTTATGAACACTGAAGCTTTCTTT,CASSVEGQGVMNTEAFF
TRBD1,TRBV2,-,TRBJ1-2,TGTGCCAGCAGCAGGGACAGGGCGGAAGTCTACACCTTC,CASSRDRAEVYTF
-,TRBV6-5,-,TRBJ1-3,TGTGCCAGCAGTTACTCGAACAGGGAATCTGGAAACACCATATATTTT,CASSYSNRESGNTIYF